A selection of T cell receptor beta chains follows, all from one sample in a study of OX40 agonist ivuxolimab in advanced cancers. Method: immunoSEQ multiplex PCR; TCRdb's copy keeps in-frame clones and lacks some. This table has over 55,000 clones, 80% to 85% appearing once. Source: CD4+ or CD8+ T cells sorted from blood, taken in a trial of the OX40 agonist ivuxolimab. The receptors originated from an adult with an advanced solid tumor such as melanoma, head and neck, liver or kidney cancer. The CDR3 runs from the conserved cysteine through the conserved F or W. D genes are given only for firm matches. Clone size is given for some rows only: seen once, a few or many times, or a class if the clone is expanded.

j_call d_call v_call clone_size cdr3_aa cdr3_nt
TRBJ1-1 NA TRBV13 NA CASRKFQGNTEAFF TGTGCCAGCAGAAAATTTCAAGGGAACACTGAAGCTTTCTTT
TRBJ2-7 NA TRBV6-6 NA CASSFTGSSYEQYF TGTGCCAGCAGTTTCACAGGGAGCAGTTACGAGCAGTACTTC
TRBJ2-7 NA TRBV6-5 few CASGGNNWIEQYF TGTGCCAGCGGGGGTAACAACTGGATCGAGCAGTACTTC
TRBJ2-7 TRBD1 TRBV10-1 NA CASSGSTGTGSDEQYF TGCGCCAGCAGCGGTTCTACCGGGACAGGGAGCGACGAGCAGTACTTC
TRBJ2-7 NA TRBV18 NA CASSPGTVSYEQYF TGTGCCAGCTCACCGGGAACAGTTTCCTACGAGCAGTACTTC
TRBJ2-2 NA TRBV5-4 NA CASSPGGTNTGELFF TGTGCCAGCAGCCCCGGGGGAACGAACACCGGGGAGCTGTTTTTT
TRBJ1-2 NA TRBV7-3 NA CASSFAPGPSNYGYTF TGTGCCAGCAGCTTCGCACCGGGACCAAGTAACTATGGCTACACCTTC
TRBJ2-1 NA TRBV5-1 NA CASSLADYNEQFF TGCGCCAGCAGCTTAGCGGACTACAATGAGCAGTTCTTC
TRBJ2-7 TRBD2 TRBV6-1 NA CASSEASGLAGYEQYF TGTGCCAGCAGTGAAGCGTCGGGGCTAGCGGGATACGAGCAGTACTTC
TRBJ2-7 TRBD1 TRBV5-1 NA CASSLAAGGRGEQYF TGCGCCAGCAGCTTGGCGGCAGGGGGTAGAGGCGAGCAGTACTTC
TRBJ2-1 NA TRBV12-2 NA CASRPPWRRAQSGRGYNEQFF TGTGCAAGTCGCCCCCCCTGGCGGCGGGCTCAAAGCGGGAGGGGGTACAATGAGCAGTTCTTC
TRBJ2-7 TRBD1 TRBV5-5 NA CASSFGQGPSYEQYF TGTGCCAGCAGCTTCGGACAGGGTCCCTCCTACGAGCAGTACTTC
TRBJ2-2 TRBD2 TRBV7-2 NA CASSYLTSGDTGELFF TGTGCCAGCAGCTATTTGACTAGCGGGGACACCGGGGAGCTGTTTTTT
TRBJ1-6 NA TRBV2 NA CASSEVQTNSPLHF TGTGCCAGCAGTGAGGTACAGACAAATTCACCCCTCCACTTT
TRBJ2-1 NA TRBV30 NA CAWGLGGHVMDEQFF TGTGCCTGGGGCCTGGGGGGGCACGTAATGGATGAGCAGTTCTTC
TRBJ2-5 TRBD2 TRBV6-6 NA CASSYPGGGQETQYF TGTGCCAGCAGTTACCCCGGGGGGGGGCAAGAGACCCAGTACTTC
TRBJ2-1 TRBD2 TRBV29-1 NA CSVAPSIAGEENEQFF TGCAGCGTTGCCCCAAGCATAGCGGGAGAGGAAAATGAGCAGTTCTTC
TRBJ1-1 NA TRBV6-4 NA CASSRAYASMNTEAFF TGTGCCAGCAGTCGGGCCTACGCCAGTATGAACACTGAAGCTTTCTTT
TRBJ2-1 TRBD1 TRBV6-1 NA CASSGERQGAGNEQFF TGTGCCAGCAGTGGGGAAAGGCAGGGGGCTGGCAATGAGCAGTTCTTC
TRBJ1-2 NA TRBV27 once CASSDRGLFNYGYTF TGTGCCAGCAGTGACCGGGGCTTATTCAACTATGGCTACACCTTC
TRBJ1-5 NA TRBV6-6 NA CASSYRGGDQPQHF TGTGCCAGCAGTTACAGAGGGGGGGACCAGCCCCAGCATTTT
TRBJ2-3 NA TRBV5-1 once CASSSQRQANRPDTQYF TGCGCCAGCAGCTCCCAGCGGCAGGCGAATCGACCAGATACGCAGTATTTT
TRBJ2-2 NA TRBV6-5 NA CASSYGANTGELFF TGTGCCAGCAGTTATGGGGCAAACACCGGGGAGCTGTTTTTT
TRBJ2-2 NA TRBV7-7 few CASSLDGGPNTGELFF TGTGCTAGCAGCTTAGACGGCGGACCGAACACCGGGGAGCTGTTTTTT
TRBJ1-2 TRBD1 TRBV18 NA CASSPPAGGTSYGYTF TGTGCCAGCTCACCACCGGCAGGGGGCACCAGCTATGGCTACACCTTC
TRBJ2-3 NA TRBV27 NA CASSLTGNTQYF TGTGCCAGCAGTTTAACGGGGAATACGCAGTATTTT
TRBJ1-1 TRBD1 TRBV11-3 NA CASSLEDRGHLDTEAFF TGTGCCAGCAGCTTAGAGGACAGGGGGCATTTGGACACTGAAGCTTTCTTT